The clone carrying this T cell receptor (beta chain) was detected a few times. The sample belongs to a study of early T cells in non-severe SARS-CoV-2 infection. CDR3 size: 14 residues. Trimming cost V 5 bases and J 0 bases, with 9 bases left between them. The germline CDR1 and CDR2 sequences are LNHDA and SQIVND (reference sequence). MiXCR, run by TCRdb on the 5' RACE reads, gives a single entry per CDR3 protein. The sample has tens of thousands of distinct CDR3 sequences, roughly 5.3% seen once. The sequence came from an adult who was a healthcare worker with PCR-confirmed SARS-CoV-2 infection or an uninfected control (not recorded which). Sequenced material: whole blood. The chain is built from TRBV19 and TRBJ2-3, with D tentatively TRBD1 (6 bases). The CDR3 is CASSPDRSTDTQYF. The CDR3 DNA sequence: TGTGCCAGTAGTCCGGACAGAAGCACAGATACGCAGTATTTT.